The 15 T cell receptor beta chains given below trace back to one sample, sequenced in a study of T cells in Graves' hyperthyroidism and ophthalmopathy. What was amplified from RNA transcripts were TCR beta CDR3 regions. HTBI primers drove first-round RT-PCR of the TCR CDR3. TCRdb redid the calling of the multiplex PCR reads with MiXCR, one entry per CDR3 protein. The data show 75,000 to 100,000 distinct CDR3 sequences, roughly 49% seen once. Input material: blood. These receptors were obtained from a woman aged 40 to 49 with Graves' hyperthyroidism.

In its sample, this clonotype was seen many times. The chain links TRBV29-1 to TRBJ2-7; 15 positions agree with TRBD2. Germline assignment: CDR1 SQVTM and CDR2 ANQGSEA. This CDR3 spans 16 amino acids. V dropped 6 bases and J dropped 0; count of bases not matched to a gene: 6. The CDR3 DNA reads TGCAGCGTAGAGGGACTAGCGGGGGGAAGCTCCTACGAGCAGTACTTC. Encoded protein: CSVEGLAGGSSYEQYF.

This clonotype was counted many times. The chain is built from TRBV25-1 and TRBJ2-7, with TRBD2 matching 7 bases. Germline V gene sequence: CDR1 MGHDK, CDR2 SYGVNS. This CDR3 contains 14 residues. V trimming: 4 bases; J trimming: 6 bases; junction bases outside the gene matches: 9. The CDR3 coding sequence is TGTGCCAGCAGTGGGGACTACCTTGGGGGCGAGCAGTACTTC. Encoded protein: CASSGDYLGGEQYF.

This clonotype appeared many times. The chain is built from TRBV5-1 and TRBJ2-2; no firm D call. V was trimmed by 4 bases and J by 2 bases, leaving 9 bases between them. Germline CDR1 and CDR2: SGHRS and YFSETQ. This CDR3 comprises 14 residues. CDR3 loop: CASSRTTNTGELFF. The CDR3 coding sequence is TGCGCCAGCAGCCGAACAACAAACACCGGGGAGCTGTTTTTT.

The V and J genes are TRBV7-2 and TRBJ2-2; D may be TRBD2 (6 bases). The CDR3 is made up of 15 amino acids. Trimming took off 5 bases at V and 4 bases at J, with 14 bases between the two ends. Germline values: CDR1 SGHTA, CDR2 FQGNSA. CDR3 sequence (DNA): TGTGCCAGCAGCCGGGCGGGAAGGCGCACCGGGGAGCTGTTTTTT. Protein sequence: CASSRAGRRTGELFF.

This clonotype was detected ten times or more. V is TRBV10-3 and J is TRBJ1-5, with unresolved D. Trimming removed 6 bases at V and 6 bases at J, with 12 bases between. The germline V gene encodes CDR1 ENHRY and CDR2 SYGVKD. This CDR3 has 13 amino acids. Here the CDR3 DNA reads TGTGCCATCAGCCACCTTTGGGGTCAGCCCCAGCATTTT. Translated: CAISHLWGQPQHF.

The CDR3 protein is CASSPTGGWYGYTF. In DNA form, the CDR3 reads TGTGCCAGCAGCCCCACCGGGGGTTGGTATGGCTACACCTTC. V and J are TRBV7-2 and TRBJ1-2; perhaps TRBD1 as D (5 bases). Trimming removed 5 bases at V and 5 bases at J, with 15 bases between. This CDR3 region has 14 residues. CDR1 is SGHTA, CDR2 FQGNSA, per germline.

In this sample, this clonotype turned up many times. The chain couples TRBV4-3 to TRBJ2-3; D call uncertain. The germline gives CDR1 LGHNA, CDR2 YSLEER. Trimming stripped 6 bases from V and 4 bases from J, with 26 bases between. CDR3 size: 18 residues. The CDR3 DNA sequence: TGCGCCAGCAGTCCACTTGGCGCTGGAGCCGGCCGGGCAGATACGCAGTATTTT. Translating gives CASSPLGAGAGRADTQYF.

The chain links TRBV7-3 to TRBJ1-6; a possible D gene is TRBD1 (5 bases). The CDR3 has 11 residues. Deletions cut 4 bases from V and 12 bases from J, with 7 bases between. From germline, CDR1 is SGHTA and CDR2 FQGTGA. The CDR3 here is CASSSGVPLHF. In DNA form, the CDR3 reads TGTGCCAGCAGCTCGGGGGTACCCCTCCACTTT.

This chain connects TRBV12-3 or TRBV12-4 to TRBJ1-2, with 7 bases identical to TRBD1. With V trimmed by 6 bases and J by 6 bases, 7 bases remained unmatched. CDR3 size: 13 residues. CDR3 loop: CASSHRQGHGYTF. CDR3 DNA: TGTGCCAGCAGCCATAGACAGGGACATGGCTACACCTTC.

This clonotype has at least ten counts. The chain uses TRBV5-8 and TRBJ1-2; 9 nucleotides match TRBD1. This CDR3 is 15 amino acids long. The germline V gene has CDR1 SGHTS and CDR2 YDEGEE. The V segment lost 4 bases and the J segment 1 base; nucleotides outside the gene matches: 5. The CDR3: CASSPWDRDNYGYTF. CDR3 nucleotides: TGTGCCAGCAGCCCCTGGGACAGGGATAACTATGGCTACACCTTC. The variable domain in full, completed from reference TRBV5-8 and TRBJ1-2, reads EAGVTQSPTHLIKTRGQQATLRCSPISGHTSVYWYQQALGLGLQFLLWYDEGEERNRGNFPPRFSGRQFPNYSSELNVNALELEDSALYLCASSPWDRDNYGYTFGSGTRLTVV.

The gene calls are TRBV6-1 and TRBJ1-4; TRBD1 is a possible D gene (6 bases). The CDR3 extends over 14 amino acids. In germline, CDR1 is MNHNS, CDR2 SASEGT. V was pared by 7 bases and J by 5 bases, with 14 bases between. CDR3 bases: TGTGCCAGCATATCAGGGGCCCTGAATGAAAAACTGTTTTTT. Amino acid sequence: CASISGALNEKLFF.

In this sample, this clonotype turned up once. In DNA, the CDR3 is TGTGCCAGCAGCTTCCTCGGACAGGGGGCTCGAGAGCAGTACTTC. This gives the protein CASSFLGQGAREQYF. The rearrangement uses TRBV7-2 and TRBJ2-7; 11 bases match TRBD1. The trim removed 3 bases at V and 7 bases at J, leaving 8 bases unmatched. The CDR3 covers 15 residues. Germline loops: CDR1 SGHTA, CDR2 FQGNSA. Full variable domain (outside the CDR3, taken from reference TRBV7-2 and TRBJ2-7): GAGVSQSPSNKVTEKGKDVELRCDPISGHTALYWYRQSLGQGLEFLIYFQGNSAPDKSGLPSDRFSAERTGGSVSTLTIQRTQQEDSAVYLCASSFLGQGAREQYFGPGTRLTVT.

As DNA, the CDR3 is TGTGCCAGCAGTCCTGGGACAGGGCAGTCACCCCTCCACTTT. This sequence encodes CASSPGTGQSPLHF. The V call is TRBV2, the J call TRBJ1-6, with 9 bases lining up with TRBD1. Germline CDR1 SNHLY, CDR2 FYNNEI. The CDR3 length is 14 residues. V gave up 5 bases and J gave up 10 bases; unmatched junction bases: 6.

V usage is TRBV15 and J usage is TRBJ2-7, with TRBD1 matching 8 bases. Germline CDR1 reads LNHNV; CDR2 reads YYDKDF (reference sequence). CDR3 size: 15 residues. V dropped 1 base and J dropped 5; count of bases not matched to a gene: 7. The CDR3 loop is CATSRAGGAGDEQYF. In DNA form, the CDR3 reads TGTGCCACCAGCAGAGCAGGGGGCGCGGGTGACGAGCAGTACTTC.

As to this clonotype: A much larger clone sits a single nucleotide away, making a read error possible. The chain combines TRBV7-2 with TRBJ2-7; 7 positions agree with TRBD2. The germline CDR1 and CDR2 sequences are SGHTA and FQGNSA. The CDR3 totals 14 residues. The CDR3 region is CASSFSGPPYEQHF. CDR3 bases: TGTGCCAGCAGCTTTAGCGGGCCCCCCTACGAGCAGCACTTC.